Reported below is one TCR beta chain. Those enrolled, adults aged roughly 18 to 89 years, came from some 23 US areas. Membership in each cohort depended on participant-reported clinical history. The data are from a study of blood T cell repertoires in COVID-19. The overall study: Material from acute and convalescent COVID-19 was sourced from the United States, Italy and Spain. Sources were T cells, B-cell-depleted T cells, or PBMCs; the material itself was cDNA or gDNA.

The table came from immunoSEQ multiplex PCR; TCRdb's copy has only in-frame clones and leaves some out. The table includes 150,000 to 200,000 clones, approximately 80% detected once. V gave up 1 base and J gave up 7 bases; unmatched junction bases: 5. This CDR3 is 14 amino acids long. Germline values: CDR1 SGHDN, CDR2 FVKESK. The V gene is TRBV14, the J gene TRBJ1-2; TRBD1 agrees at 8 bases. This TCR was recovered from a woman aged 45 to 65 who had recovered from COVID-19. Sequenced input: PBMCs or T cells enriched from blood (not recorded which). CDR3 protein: CASSQAGQGLGYTF. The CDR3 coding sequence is TGTGCCAGCAGCCAAGCTGGACAGGGACTTGGCTACACCTTC.